Listed below are T cell receptor beta chains from one sample, sequenced in a study of Graves' ophthalmopathy and Graves' hyperthyroidism. One entry per CDR3 protein results from TCRdb running MiXCR on the multiplex PCR reads. The sample has about 620,000 distinct CDR3 sequences; roughly 20% are singletons. Sequencing was performed on peripheral blood. The source is a woman aged 18-35 years with stable Graves' hyperthyroidism. Some clones in this sample may be carry-over from other donors' samples. CDR3s include the opening cysteine and the closing phenylalanine or tryptophan. Each record gives: clone size, V gene, D gene, J gene, CDR3 protein, CDR3 DNA. D genes are given only for firm matches. Some rows have no size entry. The others give once, few or many, or a class for an expanded clone.

.	TRBV12-3/TRBV12-4	.	TRBJ2-7	CASSLGTAGPYEQYF	TGTGCCAGCAGTTTAGGTACAGCCGGACCATACGAGCAGTACTTC
.	TRBV6-5	.	TRBJ2-5	CASSHRPQTQYF	TGTGCCAGCAGCCACCGACCGCAGACCCAGTACTTC
.	TRBV10-3	TRBD1	TRBJ2-7	CAISLSGTGRDEQYF	TGTGCCATCAGTCTGTCGGGGACAGGGAGGGACGAGCAGTACTTC
many	TRBV28	.	TRBJ1-6	CASSFIGEHSPLHF	TGTGCCAGCAGTTTTATAGGGGAGCATTCACCCCTCCACTTT
.	TRBV30	TRBD1	TRBJ2-7	CAFSGGSGEQYF	TGTGCCTTCTCAGGGGGCTCAGGCGAGCAGTACTTC
.	TRBV6-1	.	TRBJ2-7	CASSEYKTIYEQYF	TGTGCCAGCAGTGAATATAAGACTATCTACGAGCAGTACTTC
many	TRBV6-1	.	TRBJ1-5	CASKGFSQPQHF	TGTGCCAGCAAGGGGTTTAGTCAGCCCCAGCATTTT
few	TRBV27	.	TRBJ1-6	CASSLALRGISYNSPLHF	TGTGCCAGCAGTTTAGCTTTAAGGGGGATATCCTATAATTCACCCCTCCACTTT
.	TRBV5-1	TRBD1	TRBJ2-5	CASSWTGNQETQYF	TGCGCCAGCAGCTGGACAGGGAACCAAGAGACCCAGTACTTC
many	TRBV10-1	TRBD1	TRBJ1-1	CASGQGRNTEAFF	TGCGCCAGCGGACAGGGAAGAAACACTGAAGCTTTCTTT
.	TRBV5-5	.	TRBJ1-2	CASSLVGGASYTF	TGTGCCAGCAGCTTGGTTGGGGGGGCTAGCTACACCTTC
many	TRBV6-5	TRBD2	TRBJ2-5	CASSYGGWGGDQETQYF	TGTGCCAGCAGTTACGGCGGGTGGGGGGGAGACCAAGAGACCCAGTACTTC